The clone carrying this TCR beta chain was detected a few times. The antigen is undetermined. This CDR3 region has 10 residues. Germline lookup yields CDR1 SQVTM and CDR2 ANQGSEA. V lost 4 bases, J lost 5 bases, and 6 bases lay in between. The data were obtained in a study of read filtering for tumor transcriptome and immune sequencing. This library used around 400 ng RNA and molecular barcoded adaptors spanning alpha/delta and beta/gamma chains. TCRdb processed the reads anew with MiXCR; each CDR3 protein has one entry. Of 100,000 to 150,000 distinct CDR3 sequences in the sample, approximately 13% were seen once. Findings and caveats of the study: RNA-seq captured clonotypes less deeply and reliably than IR-seq.

At the time of active disease, bone marrow was collected from every patient. Sequenced material: a population of CD138-negative cells sorted from bone marrow. The TCR sequence derives from a donor at least 40 years old with multiple myeloma. The chain links TRBV29-1 to TRBJ2-7; D gene unclear. This CDR3 is CSVATNEQYF. CDR3 sequence (DNA): TGCAGCGTTGCTACCAACGAGCAGTACTTC.